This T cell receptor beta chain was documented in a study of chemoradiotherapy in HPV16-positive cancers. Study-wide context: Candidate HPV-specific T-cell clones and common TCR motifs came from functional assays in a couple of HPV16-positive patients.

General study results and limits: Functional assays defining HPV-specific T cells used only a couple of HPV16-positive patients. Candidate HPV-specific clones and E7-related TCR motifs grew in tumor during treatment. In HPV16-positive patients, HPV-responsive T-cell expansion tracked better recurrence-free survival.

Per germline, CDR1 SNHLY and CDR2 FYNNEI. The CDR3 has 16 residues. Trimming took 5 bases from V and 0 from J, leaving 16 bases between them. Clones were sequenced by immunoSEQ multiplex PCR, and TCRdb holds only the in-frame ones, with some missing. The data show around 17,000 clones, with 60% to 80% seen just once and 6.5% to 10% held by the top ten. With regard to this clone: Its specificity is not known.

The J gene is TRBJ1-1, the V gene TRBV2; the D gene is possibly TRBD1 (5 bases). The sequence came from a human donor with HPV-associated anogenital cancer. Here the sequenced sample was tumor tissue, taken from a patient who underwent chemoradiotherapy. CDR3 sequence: CASSPGTSRLNTEAFF. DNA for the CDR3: TGTGCCAGCAGTCCCGGGACGAGTAGATTGAACACTGAAGCTTTCTTT.